Given below is one TCR beta chain in context. This record comes from a study of blood T cell repertoires in COVID-19. As for the study in general: Researchers got acute and convalescent COVID-19 samples from the United States, Italy and Spain. Sample material is recorded as cDNA or gDNA derived from T cells, B-cell-depleted T cells, or PBMCs.

CDR1 and CDR2 from the germline V gene are LGHNA and YNFKEQ. The CDR3 runs 13 residues. V lost 0 bases, J lost 6 bases, and 5 bases lay in between. In the authors' workflow: Researchers report that nucleated cell counts were estimated from reference gene primer amplification. Data came from immunoSEQ multiplex PCR; TCRdb stores just in-frame clones and leaves some out. That table gives V, J and clone size, and the DNA gave D and trimming. Among approximately 100,000 clones listed, roughly 69% were seen once. The chain recombines TRBV4-2 with TRBJ2-2; D gene ambiguous. Material: peripheral blood. This TCR came from a man at least 80 years old with acute or convalescent COVID-19. The CDR3 is CASSQEVAGELFF. CDR3 DNA sequence: TGTGCCAGCAGCCAAGAAGTAGCCGGGGAGCTGTTTTTT.